Each of the 27 T cell receptor beta chains below was sequenced from the same sample in a study of early T cells in non-severe SARS-CoV-2 infection listed by TCRdb under 2021. The library was made by 5' RACE. Sequencing used a NextSeq 500. TCRdb redid the processing of the public reads, applying fastp at Q25 and MiXCR, and retained in-frame beta chains. A single entry per CDR3 protein holds the most common genes and DNA from its merged rows. The sample has tens of thousands of distinct CDR3 sequences on record, over 9.5% of them singletons. The ten top clones hold about 8.3% of the sample. The sample in question was whole blood, obtained at baseline. These receptors came from an adult who was a healthcare worker with PCR-confirmed SARS-CoV-2 infection or an uninfected control (not recorded which).

The genes are TRBV7-8 and TRBJ2-3; D not resolved. Trimming took off 5 bases at V and 6 bases at J, with 6 bases between the two ends. Germline assignment: CDR1 SGHVS and CDR2 FQNEAQ. This CDR3 has 11 amino acids. CDR3 region: CASSPWDTQYF. The CDR3 bases are TGTGCCAGCAGCCCCTGGGATACGCAGTATTTT. Together with reference TRBV7-8 and TRBJ2-3, the CDR3 gives the full variable domain: GAGVSQSPRYKVAKRGQDVALRCDPISGHVSLFWYQQALGQGPEFLTYFQNEAQLDKSGLPSDRFFAERPEGSVSTLKIQRTQQEDSAVYLCASSPWDTQYFGPGTRLTVL.

V gene TRBV12-3 or TRBV12-4 combines with J gene TRBJ1-5; D gene uncertain. V was cut by 7 bases and J by 7 bases, with 11 bases left in between. This CDR3 comprises 12 residues. The CDR3 region has the DNA TGTGCCAGCAAAGAGGGCTACCAGCCCCAGCATTTT. Protein product: CASKEGYQPQHF.

The chain uses TRBV11-2 and TRBJ1-1; TRBD1 might be the D (5 bases). The V gene's germline CDR1 is SGHAT and CDR2 FQNNGV. V lost 5 bases to trimming and J lost 1 base, with 14 bases between them. This CDR3 spans 15 amino acids. The CDR3 region has the DNA TGTGCCAGCAGCCCGACGGACACCCCGAACACTGAAGCTTTCTTT. This translates into CASSPTDTPNTEAFF.

The rearrangement links TRBV3-1 to TRBJ2-3; tentatively, D is TRBD2 (5 bases). CDR1 and CDR2 from the germline V gene are LGHDT and YNNKEL (reference sequence). The CDR3 has 13 residues. V was clipped by 4 bases and J by 10 bases, with 15 bases between them. The CDR3: CASSPPGGSSQYF. The CDR3 bases are TGTGCCAGCAGCCCTCCAGGAGGAAGCTCGCAGTATTTT.

This clonotype was counted many times. CDR3: CATQTGGNYGYTF. Written as DNA, the CDR3 is TGTGCCACCCAGACAGGGGGTAACTATGGCTACACCTTC. The chain couples TRBV25-1 to TRBJ1-2; 9 bases are a match to TRBD1. CDR3 size: 13 residues. The germline gives CDR1 MGHDK, CDR2 SYGVNS. The trim removed 10 bases at V and 1 base at J, leaving 4 bases unmatched.

This chain links TRBV3-1 with TRBJ1-2; 10 nucleotides align to TRBD1. Unmatched junction bases numbered 9, after V lost 3 bases and J lost 8 bases. The CDR3 sequence is 15 residues long. CDR1 and CDR2 (germline): LGHDT, YNNKEL (reference sequence). This chain's CDR3 is CASSHPQTGGYGYTF. The CDR3 region has the DNA TGTGCCAGCAGCCACCCTCAGACAGGGGGCTACGGCTACACCTTC.

This clonotype showed up many times. This rearrangement joins TRBV30 to TRBJ2-1; the match to TRBD1 covers 7 bases. This CDR3 has 11 amino acids. The V and J ends lost 7 bases and 6 bases, in that order; junction bases with no gene match: 3. Looked up from germline, CDR1 is GTSNPN and CDR2 is SVGIG (reference sequence). The CDR3 DNA reads as TGTGCCTTTGGGGACAGCAATGAGCAGTTCTTC. Residues: CAFGDSNEQFF.

This clonotype turned up a few times. The chain uses TRBV5-1 and TRBJ2-2; D not resolved. The CDR3 is made up of 14 amino acids. The germline V and J ends were trimmed by 1 base and 3 bases, with 7 bases remaining between them. Germline V gene lookup returns CDR1 SGHRS and CDR2 YFSETQ. This chain's CDR3 is CASSLSQYTGELFF. As DNA, the CDR3 is TGCGCCAGCAGCTTGAGTCAGTACACCGGGGAGCTGTTTTTT.

This clonotype was recorded at least ten times. One junction end does not reproduce the germline sequence, and a read error may be involved. The chain carries TRBV4-3 and TRBJ1-6, with TRBD1 identical over 7 bases. Looked up from germline, CDR1 is LGHNA and CDR2 is YSLEER. The length of the CDR3 is 15 residues. CDR3 DNA sequence: TGCGCCAGCAGCCAAGATCAGGGGGATCATTCACCCCTCCATTTT. Translated, it gives CASSQDQGDHSPLHF.

The table lists this clonotype with a few counts. The gene calls are TRBV20-1 and TRBJ1-2, with D possibly matching TRBD1 (6 bases). V was trimmed by 6 bases and J by 2 bases, leaving 16 bases between them. This CDR3 is built from 14 residues. Looked up from germline, CDR1 is DFQATT and CDR2 is SNEGSKA (reference sequence). CDR3 residues: CSAPREGVNYGYTF. The CDR3 coding sequence is TGCAGTGCCCCACGGGAGGGGGTCAACTATGGCTACACCTTC.

This clonotype was seen only a few times. This chain joins TRBV7-2 and TRBJ2-1, with D perhaps matching TRBD2 (6 bases). The V gene's germline CDR1 is SGHTA and CDR2 FQGNSA. The CDR3 extends over 15 amino acids. Trimming took off 2 bases at V and 8 bases at J, with 16 bases between the two ends. The CDR3 coding sequence is TGTGCCAGCAGCTTACATGGGGGGAGGTCCGATGAGCAGTTCTTC. Its translation is CASSLHGGRSDEQFF.

This clonotype appeared many times. The chain has TRBV6-1 and TRBJ1-1; TRBD1 matches at 7 bases. The V gene's germline CDR1 is MNHNS and CDR2 SASEGT. The CDR3 has 15 residues. Germline trimming cut 6 bases from V and 2 bases from J; bases unmatched to any gene: 9. CDR3 region: CASRGMTGSNTEAFF. The CDR3 nucleotides are TGTGCCAGCAGGGGAATGACAGGGAGTAACACTGAAGCTTTCTTT.

This clonotype has at least ten counts. The rearrangement joins TRBV19 to TRBJ1-5; D is unclear. Germline-derived CDR1 and CDR2 are LNHDA and SQIVND (reference sequence). The length of the CDR3 is 14 residues. With 4 bases removed from V and 0 bases from J, the gap between germline ends came to 7 bases. The CDR3 bases are TGTGCCAGTAGTACTCAAAATAGCAATCAGCCCCAGCATTTT. Translating it yields CASSTQNSNQPQHF.

The chain joins TRBV11-2 to TRBJ2-2; D may match TRBD1 or TRBD2 (5 bases each). V lost 11 bases and J 8 bases, leaving 15 bases between the germline ends. Germline V gene sequence: CDR1 SGHAT, CDR2 FQNNGV. The CDR3 runs 12 residues. CDR3 sequence: CAGGSSSGELFF. The CDR3 nucleotides are TGTGCCGGGGGATCGAGCTCAGGGGAGCTGTTTTTT. Full variable domain (remainder filled in from reference TRBV11-2 and TRBJ2-2): EAGVAQSPRYKIIEKRQSVAFWCNPISGHATLYWYQQILGQGPKLLIQFQNNGVVDDSQLPKDRFSAERLKGVDSTLKIQPAKLEDSAVYLCAGGSSSGELFFGEGSRLTVL.

By sample share, this clonotype is medium-sized (0.01 to 0.1%). This chain connects TRBV3-1 to TRBJ2-1; the D is unclear. CDR1 and CDR2 from the germline V gene are LGHDT and YNNKEL (reference sequence). There are 13 residues in the CDR3. V shed 8 bases and J shed 6 bases, with 14 bases lying between them. CDR3 amino acids: CASAGEVPNEQFF. CDR3 DNA: TGTGCCAGCGCTGGAGAGGTTCCCAATGAGCAGTTCTTC.

The rearrangement joins TRBV27 to TRBJ2-1; TRBD2 is a possible D gene (5 bases). This CDR3 is built from 14 residues. Germline lookup yields CDR1 MNHEY and CDR2 SMNVEV (reference sequence). V lost 0 bases, J lost 10 bases, and 13 bases lay in between. CDR3 coding DNA: TGTGCCAGCAGTTTATCCCCCCCCGGGGTGGAGCAGTTCTTC. Its translation is CASSLSPPGVEQFF.

The V and J genes are TRBV30 and TRBJ1-6, with 7 bases lining up with TRBD1. Looked up from germline, CDR1 is GTSNPN and CDR2 is SVGIG (reference sequence). The CDR3 spans 13 residues. Unmatched junction bases numbered 9, after V lost 3 bases and J lost 13 bases. The CDR3 is CAWSRDRSNPLHF. The CDR3 DNA follows: TGTGCCTGGAGCCGGGACAGAAGTAATCCCCTCCACTTT. Variable domain in full (rest from reference TRBV30 and TRBJ1-6): SQTIHQWPATLVQPVGSPLSLECTVEGTSNPNLYWYRQAAGRGLQLLFYSVGIGQISSEVPQNLSASRPQDRQFILSSKKLLLSDSGFYLCAWSRDRSNPLHFGNGTRLTVT.

This clonotype was counted between two and nine times. The chain is built from TRBV7-8 and TRBJ2-1, with 12 bases identical to TRBD2. The germline CDR1 and CDR2 sequences are SGHVS and FQNEAQ. Trimming took 5 bases from V and 9 from J; bases not matched to a gene: 11. This CDR3 is 16 amino acids long. The CDR3 DNA reads TGTGCCAGCAGCCGAACCACTAGCGGGGGGCCTCTTGAGCAGTTCTTC. Protein: CASSRTTSGGPLEQFF.

The rearrangement uses TRBV10-3 and TRBJ2-3; D gene uncertain. V gave up 10 bases and J gave up 3 bases, with 8 bases separating them. CDR1 ENHRY and CDR2 SYGVKD come from the germline V gene. CDR3 length: 11 residues. CDR3 protein: CATLWTDTQYF. CDR3 sequence (DNA): TGTGCCACCTTATGGACAGATACGCAGTATTTT.

The CDR3 loop is CSASRGGPNIQYF. In DNA form, the CDR3 reads TGCAGTGCTTCTCGGGGCGGGCCAAACATTCAGTACTTC. The chain recombines TRBV20-1 with TRBJ2-4, with D possibly called TRBD1 or TRBD2 (5 bases each). CDR1 DFQATT and CDR2 SNEGSKA come from the germline V gene (reference sequence). The CDR3 sequence is 13 residues long. The V end was cut by 5 bases, the J end by 6 bases, with 14 bases between.

This clonotype was seen a handful of times. The chain couples TRBV12-3 or TRBV12-4 to TRBJ2-1; D perhaps matches TRBD2 (7 bases). This CDR3 spans 12 amino acids. V dropped 3 bases and J dropped 13 bases, with 13 bases sitting between them. The CDR3: CASSLAGAAQFF. Here the CDR3 DNA reads TGTGCCAGCAGTTTGGCGGGGGCAGCTCAGTTCTTC.

The V and J genes are TRBV5-1 and TRBJ1-1; D not resolved. Germline V CDR1 and CDR2: SGHRS, YFSETQ. The ends were cut back, 4 bases at V and 3 bases at J, with 13 bases in the middle. CDR3 length: 14 residues. CDR3 loop: CASSGSGTDTEAFF. In DNA, the CDR3 is TGCGCCAGCAGCGGGTCAGGTACAGACACTGAAGCTTTCTTT. The full variable domain, its missing parts supplied by reference TRBV5-1 and TRBJ1-1, is KAGVTQTPRYLIKTRGQQVTLSCSPISGHRSVSWYQQTPGQGLQFLFEYFSETQRNKGNFPGRFSGRQFSNSRSEMNVSTLELGDSALYLCASSGSGTDTEAFFGQGTRLTVV.

In this sample, this clonotype turned up many times. The J gene is TRBJ2-3, the V gene TRBV6-1, with 9 bases matching TRBD2. There are 17 residues in the CDR3. From germline, CDR1 is MNHNS and CDR2 SASEGT. J lost 2 bases, V lost 5 bases, and 11 bases had no gene match. CDR3 region: CASSKLVSGGFTDTQYF. The CDR3 region has the DNA TGTGCCAGCAGTAAACTAGTGAGCGGGGGGTTCACAGATACGCAGTATTTT.

This clonotype was detected many times. This chain uses TRBV24-1 with TRBJ2-3; D remains unclear. CDR1 and CDR2 from the germline V gene are KGHDR and SFDVKD. The CDR3 runs to 12 residues. With 4 bases removed from V and 6 bases from J, the gap between germline ends came to 7 bases. In DNA form, the CDR3 reads TGTGCCACCAGTGAACTCGGGGATACGCAGTATTTT. The encoded protein is CATSELGDTQYF.

The J gene is TRBJ2-1, the V gene TRBV11-2; 7 positions agree with TRBD1. The J segment lost 4 bases and the V segment lost 4 bases, leaving 10 bases of the junction unmatched. The CDR3 is 16 amino acids. Germline V gives CDR1 SGHAT, CDR2 FQNNGV. The CDR3: CASSSAVGGPYNEQFF. For the CDR3, the DNA is TGTGCCAGCAGCTCCGCGGTAGGGGGCCCTTACAATGAGCAGTTCTTC.

This clonotype was observed many times. The chain links TRBV10-3 to TRBJ1-6; TRBD1 matches 11 bases. Trimming at V came to 6 bases and at J to 9 bases, leaving 4 bases not matched to a gene. The germline gives CDR1 ENHRY, CDR2 SYGVKD. CDR3 length: 14 amino acids. CDR3 nucleotides: TGTGCCATCAGAACCGGGACAGGGGGTTCACCCCTCCACTTT. This translates into CAIRTGTGGSPLHF.

This clonotype came up a few times. The rearrangement links TRBV7-2 to TRBJ2-1, with 8 bases matching TRBD2. Germline loops: CDR1 SGHTA, CDR2 FQGNSA. The CDR3 loop spans 15 amino acids. The J segment lost 9 bases and the V segment lost 6 bases, leaving 13 bases of the junction unmatched. The chain's CDR3 is CASRPLTGSGGEQFF. The CDR3 DNA is TGTGCCAGCAGGCCCCTAACTGGCAGCGGGGGTGAGCAGTTCTTC.